These 10 T cell receptor beta chains were all obtained from the same sample, sequenced in a study of blood T cells in healthy people across ages. The use of a sample-barcoded 5' primer and a J-beta primer mix characterized a second PCR of roughly 6 to 11 cycles. Each CDR3 protein is one row after TCRdb ran MiXCR on the 5' RACE reads. The sample has hundreds of thousands of distinct CDR3 sequences, around 30% seen once. What was sequenced was blood. The receptors shown here come from a woman older than 75 in good health.

The table lists this clonotype with many counts. V and J are TRBV7-9 and TRBJ2-5; D ambiguous. Trimming pared 1 base from V and 1 base from J, leaving 13 bases between. Germline V gene data show CDR1 as SEHNR and CDR2 as FQNEAQ (reference sequence). This CDR3 spans 16 amino acids. The CDR3 DNA follows: TGTGCCAGCAGCTTAGGGTTCGGGCCAGCCCAAGAGACCCAGTACTTC. Encoded protein: CASSLGFGPAQETQYF.

This clonotype was counted a few times. This sequence joins TRBV4-3 and TRBJ2-2; 7 nucleotides align to TRBD2. Germline values: CDR1 LGHNA, CDR2 YSLEER. This CDR3 has 15 amino acids. The J segment lost 6 bases and the V segment lost 0 bases, leaving 4 bases of the junction unmatched. The CDR3 is CASSQEYRGAGELFF. The CDR3 region has the DNA TGCGCCAGCAGCCAAGAATATCGGGGGGCCGGGGAGCTGTTTTTT.

In its sample, this clonotype was seen a few times. Since a much larger clone is just one base distant, this may be a read error. V is TRBV7-9 and J is TRBJ2-3; D is perhaps TRBD2 (5 bases). This CDR3 spans 15 amino acids. Trimming took 7 bases from V and 4 from J, leaving 18 bases between them. The germline gives CDR1 SEHNR, CDR2 FQNEAQ (reference sequence). The chain's CDR3 is CASNPDGKHSDTQYF. The CDR3 DNA is TGTGCCAGCAATCCGGACGGGAAACACTCAGATACGCAGTATTTT.

This clonotype was picked up a small number of times. V is TRBV11-3 and J is TRBJ2-1, with D perhaps matching TRBD2 (7 bases). Trimming took off 1 base at V and 0 bases at J, with 16 bases between the two ends. The CDR3 runs 18 residues. The germline gives CDR1 SGHNT, CDR2 YENEEA. CDR3 amino acids: CASSLVGAGASSYNEQFF. The CDR3 coding sequence is TGTGCCAGCAGCTTAGTCGGGGCGGGGGCTAGCTCCTACAATGAGCAGTTCTTC.

Worth noting for this clonotype: A much larger clone sits a single nucleotide away, making a read error possible. V and J are TRBV7-2 and TRBJ1-2; a weak D match, TRBD1 (6 bases). Trimming pared 2 bases from V and 8 bases from J, leaving 9 bases between. Germline V gene sequence: CDR1 SGHTA, CDR2 FQGNSA. The CDR3 runs 12 residues. This chain's CDR3 is CTSSLRGGGYTF. CDR3 bases: TGTACCAGCAGCTTAAGAGGGGGGGGCTACACCTTC.

J is TRBJ2-2 and V is TRBV7-9; D is uncertain. CDR3 length: 15 amino acids. CDR1 is SEHNR and CDR2 is FQNEAQ in the germline V gene (reference sequence). V lost 1 base and J lost 7, with 13 bases in between. CDR3 sequence (DNA): TGTGCCAGCAGCTTAGAAACAGTTAAGATCGGGGAGCTGTTTTTT. This codes for CASSLETVKIGELFF.

This clonotype has at least ten counts. The J gene is TRBJ2-5, the V gene TRBV18; 9 bases are a match to TRBD1. Germline CDR1 reads KGHSH; CDR2 reads LQKENI. This CDR3 has 15 amino acids. Trimming cost V 3 bases and J 3 bases; bases outside gene matches: 5. CDR3 bases: TGTGCCAGCTCACCGGGCCGGACAGGGGAAGAGACCCAGTACTTC. Amino acids: CASSPGRTGEETQYF.

This clonotype showed up many times. The CDR3 DNA follows: TGCGCCAGCAGCGCCGGACAGGGGACCTACGAGCAGTACTTC. Amino acid sequence: CASSAGQGTYEQYF. This sequence joins TRBV5-1 and TRBJ2-7; 9 positions agree with TRBD1. This CDR3 is built from 14 residues. The germline V gene has CDR1 SGHRS and CDR2 YFSETQ. The V and J ends lost 4 bases and 2 bases, in that order; junction bases with no gene match: 4.

The V and J genes are TRBV5-5 and TRBJ1-5; perhaps TRBD1 as D (6 bases). The CDR3 contains 15 residues. The germline V gene has CDR1 SGHKS and CDR2 YYEKEE (reference sequence). Trimming shortened V by 4 bases and J by 0 bases, and 11 bases separated the two germline ends. The CDR3: CASSRYRVSNQPQHF. The CDR3 DNA reads as TGTGCCAGCAGCAGATACAGGGTTAGCAATCAGCCCCAGCATTTT.

This clonotype appeared a few times. This sequence joins TRBV7-6 and TRBJ1-1, with no clear D. The CDR3 loop spans 12 amino acids. Trimming left V 5 bases short and J 11 bases short, with 15 bases between. Germline CDR1 is SGHVS and CDR2 is FNYEAQ. CDR3 loop: CASSPVGDEAFF. CDR3 in DNA: TGTGCCAGCAGCCCCGTCGGGGATGAGGCTTTCTTT.